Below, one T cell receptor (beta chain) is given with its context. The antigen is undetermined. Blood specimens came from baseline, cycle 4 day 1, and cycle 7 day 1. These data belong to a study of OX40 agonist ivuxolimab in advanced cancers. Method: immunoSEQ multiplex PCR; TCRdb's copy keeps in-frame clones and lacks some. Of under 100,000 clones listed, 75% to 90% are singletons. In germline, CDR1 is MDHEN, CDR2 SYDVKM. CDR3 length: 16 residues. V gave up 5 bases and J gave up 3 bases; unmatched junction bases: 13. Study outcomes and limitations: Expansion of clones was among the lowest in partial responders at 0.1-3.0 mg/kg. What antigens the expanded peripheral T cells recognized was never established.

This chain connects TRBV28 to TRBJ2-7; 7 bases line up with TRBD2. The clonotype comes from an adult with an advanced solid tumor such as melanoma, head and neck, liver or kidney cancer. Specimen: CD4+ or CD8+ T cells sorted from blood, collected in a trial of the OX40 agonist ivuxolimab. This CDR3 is CASSPPGMTGGYEQYF. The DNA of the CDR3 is TGTGCCAGCAGTCCGCCGGGGATGACGGGAGGCTACGAGCAGTACTTC.